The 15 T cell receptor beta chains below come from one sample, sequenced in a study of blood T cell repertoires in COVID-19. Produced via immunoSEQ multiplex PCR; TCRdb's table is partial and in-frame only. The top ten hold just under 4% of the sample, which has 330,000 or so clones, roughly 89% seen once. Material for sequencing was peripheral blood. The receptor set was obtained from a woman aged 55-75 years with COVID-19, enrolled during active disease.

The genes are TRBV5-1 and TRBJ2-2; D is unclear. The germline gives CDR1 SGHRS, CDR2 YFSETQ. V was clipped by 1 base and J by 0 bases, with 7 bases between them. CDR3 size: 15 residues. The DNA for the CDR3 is TGCGCCAGCAGCTTGCAACAGACGAACACCGGGGAGCTGTTTTTT. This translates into CASSLQQTNTGELFF.

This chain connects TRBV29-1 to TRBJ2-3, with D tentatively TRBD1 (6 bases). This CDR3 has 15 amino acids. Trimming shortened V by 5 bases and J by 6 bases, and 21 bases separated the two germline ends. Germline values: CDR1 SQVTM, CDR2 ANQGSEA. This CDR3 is CSVQGPQGDMDTQYF. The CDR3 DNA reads TGCAGCGTTCAGGGCCCTCAAGGGGACATGGATACGCAGTATTTT.

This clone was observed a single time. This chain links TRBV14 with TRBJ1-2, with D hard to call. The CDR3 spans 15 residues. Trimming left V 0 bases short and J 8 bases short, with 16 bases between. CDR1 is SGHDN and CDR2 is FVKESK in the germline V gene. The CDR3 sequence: CASSQDGLVSEGYTF. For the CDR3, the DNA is TGTGCCAGCAGCCAAGATGGATTGGTTTCGGAGGGCTACACCTTC. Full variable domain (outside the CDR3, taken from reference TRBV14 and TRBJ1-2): EAGVTQFPSHSVIEKGQTVTLRCDPISGHDNLYWYRRVMGKEIKFLLHFVKESKQDESGMPNNRFLAERTGGTYSTLKVQPAELEDSGVYFCASSQDGLVSEGYTFGSGTRLTVV.

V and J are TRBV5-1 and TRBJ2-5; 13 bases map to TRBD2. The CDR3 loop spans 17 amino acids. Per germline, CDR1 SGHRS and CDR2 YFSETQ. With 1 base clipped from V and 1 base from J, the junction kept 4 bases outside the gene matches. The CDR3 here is CASSLRGTSGVQETQYF. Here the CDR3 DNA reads TGCGCCAGCAGCTTGAGGGGGACTAGCGGGGTCCAAGAGACCCAGTACTTC.

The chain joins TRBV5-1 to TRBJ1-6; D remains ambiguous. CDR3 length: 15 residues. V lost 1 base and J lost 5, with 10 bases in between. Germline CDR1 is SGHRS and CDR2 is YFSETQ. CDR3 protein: CASSLSVQNNSPLHF. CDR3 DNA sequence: TGCGCCAGCAGCTTGTCGGTACAGAATAATTCACCCCTCCACTTT.

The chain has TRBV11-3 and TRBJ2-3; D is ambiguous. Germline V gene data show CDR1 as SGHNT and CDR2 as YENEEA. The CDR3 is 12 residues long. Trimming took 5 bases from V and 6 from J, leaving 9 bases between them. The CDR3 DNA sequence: TGTGCCAGCAGCCATCTGAGGGATACGCAGTATTTT. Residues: CASSHLRDTQYF.

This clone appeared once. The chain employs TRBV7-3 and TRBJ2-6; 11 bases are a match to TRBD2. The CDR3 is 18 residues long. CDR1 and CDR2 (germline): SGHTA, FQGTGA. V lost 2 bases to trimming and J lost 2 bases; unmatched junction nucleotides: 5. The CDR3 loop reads CASSLELAGVAGANVLTF. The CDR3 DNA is TGTGCCAGCAGCTTAGAACTAGCGGGGGTAGCTGGGGCCAACGTCCTGACTTTC. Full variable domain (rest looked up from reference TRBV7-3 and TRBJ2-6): GAGVSQTPSNKVTEKGKYVELRCDPISGHTALYWYRQSLGQGPEFLIYFQGTGAADDSGLPNDRFFAVRPEGSVSTLKIQRTERGDSAVYLCASSLELAGVAGANVLTFGAGSRLTVL.

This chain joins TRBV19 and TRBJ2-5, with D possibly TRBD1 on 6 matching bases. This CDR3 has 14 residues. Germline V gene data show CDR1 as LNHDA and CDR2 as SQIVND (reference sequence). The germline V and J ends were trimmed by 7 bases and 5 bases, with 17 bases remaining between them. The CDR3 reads CASKAGWGPETQYF. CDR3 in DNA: TGTGCCAGTAAAGCCGGCTGGGGGCCGGAGACCCAGTACTTC. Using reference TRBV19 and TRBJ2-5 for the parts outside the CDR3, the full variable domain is DGGITQSPKYLFRKEGQNVTLSCEQNLNHDAMYWYRQDPGQGLRLIYYSQIVNDFQKGDIAEGYSVSREKKESFPLTVTSAQKNPTAFYLCASKAGWGPETQYFGPGTRLLVL.

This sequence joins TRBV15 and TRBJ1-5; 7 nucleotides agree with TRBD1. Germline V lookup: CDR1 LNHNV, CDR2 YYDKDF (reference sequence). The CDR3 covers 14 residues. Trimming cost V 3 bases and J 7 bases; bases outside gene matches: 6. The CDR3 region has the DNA TGTGCCACCAGCAGCCGGGACAGTGCCCAGCCCCAGCATTTT. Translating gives CATSSRDSAQPQHF.

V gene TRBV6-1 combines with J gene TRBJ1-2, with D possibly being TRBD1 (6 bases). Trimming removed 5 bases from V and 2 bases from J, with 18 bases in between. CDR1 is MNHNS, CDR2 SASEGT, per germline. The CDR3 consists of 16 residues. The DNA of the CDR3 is TGTGCCAGCAGTCAAGGGACCTCCGGGACAAACTATGGCTACACCTTC. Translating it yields CASSQGTSGTNYGYTF.

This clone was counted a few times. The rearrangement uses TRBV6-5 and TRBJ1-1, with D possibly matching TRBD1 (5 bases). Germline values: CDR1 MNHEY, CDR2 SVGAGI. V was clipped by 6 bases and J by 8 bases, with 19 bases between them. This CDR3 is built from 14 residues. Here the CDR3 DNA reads TGTGCCAGCAGCCGTGGACACTTTGCACCAGAAGCTTTCTTT. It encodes CASSRGHFAPEAFF.

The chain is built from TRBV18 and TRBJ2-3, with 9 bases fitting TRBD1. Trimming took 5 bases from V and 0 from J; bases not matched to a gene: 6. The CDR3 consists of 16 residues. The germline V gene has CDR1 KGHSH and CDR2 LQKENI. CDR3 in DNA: TGTGCCAGCTCAACTACAGGGGGCTCTAGCACAGATACGCAGTATTTT. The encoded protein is CASSTTGGSSTDTQYF. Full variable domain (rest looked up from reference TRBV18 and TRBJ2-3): NAGVMQNPRHLVRRRGQEARLRCSPMKGHSHVYWYRQLPEEGLKFMVYLQKENIIDESGMPKERFSAEFPKEGPSILRIQQVVRGDSAAYFCASSTTGGSSTDTQYFGPGTRLTVL.

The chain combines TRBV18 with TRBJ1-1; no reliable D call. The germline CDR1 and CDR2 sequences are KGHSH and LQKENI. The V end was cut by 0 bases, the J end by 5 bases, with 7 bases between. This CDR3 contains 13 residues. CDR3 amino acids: CASSPPSGTEAFF. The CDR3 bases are TGTGCCAGCTCACCACCTTCCGGTACTGAAGCTTTCTTT.

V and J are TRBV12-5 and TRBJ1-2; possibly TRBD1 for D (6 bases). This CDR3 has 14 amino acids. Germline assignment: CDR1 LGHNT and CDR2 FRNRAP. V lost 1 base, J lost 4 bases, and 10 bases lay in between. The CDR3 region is CASGLATDSYGYTF. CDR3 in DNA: TGTGCTAGTGGTTTGGCCACGGACAGCTATGGCTACACCTTC.

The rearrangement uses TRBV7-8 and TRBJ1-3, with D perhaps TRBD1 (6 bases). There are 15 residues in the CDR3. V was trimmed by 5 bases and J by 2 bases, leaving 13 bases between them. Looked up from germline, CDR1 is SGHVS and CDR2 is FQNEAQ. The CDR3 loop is CASSVDRQAGNTIYF. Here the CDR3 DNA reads TGTGCCAGCAGCGTTGACAGGCAGGCTGGAAACACCATATATTTT. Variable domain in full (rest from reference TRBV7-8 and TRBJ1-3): GAGVSQSPRYKVAKRGQDVALRCDPISGHVSLFWYQQALGQGPEFLTYFQNEAQLDKSGLPSDRFFAERPEGSVSTLKIQRTQQEDSAVYLCASSVDRQAGNTIYFGEGSWLTVV.